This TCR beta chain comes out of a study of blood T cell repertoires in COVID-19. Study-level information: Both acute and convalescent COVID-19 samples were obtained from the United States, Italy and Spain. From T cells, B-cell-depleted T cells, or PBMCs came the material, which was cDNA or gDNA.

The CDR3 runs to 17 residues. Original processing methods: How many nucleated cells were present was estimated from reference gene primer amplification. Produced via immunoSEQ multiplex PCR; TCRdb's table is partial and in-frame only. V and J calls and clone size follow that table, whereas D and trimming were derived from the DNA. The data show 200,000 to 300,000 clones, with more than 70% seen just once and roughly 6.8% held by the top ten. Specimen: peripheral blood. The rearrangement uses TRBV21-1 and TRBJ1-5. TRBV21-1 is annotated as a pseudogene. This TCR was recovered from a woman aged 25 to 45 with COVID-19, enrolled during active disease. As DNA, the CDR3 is TGTGCCAGCAGCAAAGAGCTAAGAATTTGTGGTCGTCAGCCCCAGCATTTT. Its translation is CASSKELRICGRQPQHF.